This T cell receptor beta chain came from a study of blood T cell repertoires in COVID-19 (dated by TCRdb to the early 2020s). Context from the whole study: Samples covering the acute and convalescent phases of COVID-19 were provided by collaborators in the United States, Italy and Spain. The material from the prospective study consisted of cDNA or gDNA derived from T cells, B-cell-depleted T cells, or PBMCs. Deeply sampled blood TCRbeta repertoires from subjects exposed to, actively infected with, or recovered from COVID-19 were included in the dataset. The repertoires were made available in a free public database intended to serve as a resource for research on the immune response to SARS-CoV-2. The samples were drawn from the first 160 participants of the ongoing ImmuneRACE study and from 1,254 subjects provided by 6 global collaborators. Sample metadata almost always included a de-identified subject ID, COVID-19 status, age in years and sex. Where HLA class I and class II types were available, the types were taken from metadata supplied by the sample provider, not from assay-based typing. The full study reports these points: The amount of clinical and demographic metadata varied by source and participant and was provided uncurated.

The immunoSEQ Assay, a bias-controlled multiplex PCR, was used to amplify TCRbeta CDR3 regions from genomic DNA. The original methods were these. Within the assay, amplification of reference gene primers was used to estimate how many nucleated cells each sample contained. To quantify the absolute abundance of each unique TCRbeta CDR3 rearrangement, sequence reads were collapsed and filtered. For each sample, productive Simpson clonality was calculated by taking the square root of Simpson's diversity index across productive rearrangements. The source is immuneACCESS, and TCRdb retained only in-frame sequences with V and J called. Part of the clones is not carried over; for the studies checked, unresolved V genes explain less than half of this, and the remainder is unexplained. The V and J calls and clone size were taken over from that table, and D and trimming were inferred from the DNA. The sample table holds about 120,000 clones, of which approximately 80% were seen once. 6.5% to 9% of the sample rests with the top ten.

Note on this clone: This clone's antigen is unknown. No much larger clonotype is one base removed from it; base qualities were not supplied.

The germline V gene (reference sequence) gives CDR1 as LNHDA and CDR2 as SQIVND. Trimmed from V: 7 bases; trimmed from J: 6 bases; junction bases lacking a gene match: 8. Inclusive of the bounding cysteine and phenylalanine, the CDR3 is 14 residues long. The DNA shown is the 42-base CDR3, in frame from base 1. Collaborating institutions collected whole blood in K2EDTA tubes following their own protocols. Collaborator samples were shipped for TCRbeta analysis as frozen whole blood, isolated PBMCs, or DNA extracted from either sample type. The V and J segments used are TRBV19 and TRBJ2-1; 8 nucleotides in the junction match TRBD2. Material for sequencing was peripheral blood. This TCR derives from a human donor in a cohort sampled during active COVID-19. For the CDR3, the sequence is CASTPSGGGNEQFF. Here is the DNA: TGTGCCAGTACCCCGAGCGGGGGTGGCAATGAGCAGTTCTTC.